These 8 T cell receptor beta chains were sequenced from one sample in a study of blood T cell repertoires in COVID-19. Using immunoSEQ multiplex PCR, the repertoire was profiled, and TCRdb retains in-frame clones only, with some absent. The data contain approximately 140,000 clones, around 89% of them singletons. Sequencing input: peripheral blood. Receptors originate from a man over 45 with active or convalescent COVID-19.

The chain has TRBV19 and TRBJ2-1; D might be TRBD2 (6 bases). This CDR3 region has 15 residues. Germline-derived CDR1 and CDR2 are LNHDA and SQIVND (reference sequence). The V gene lost 3 bases and the J gene lost 9 bases, with 18 bases spanning the gap. The CDR3: CASSIVGGSFGEQFF. The CDR3 DNA reads as TGTGCCAGTAGTATCGTGGGAGGATCATTCGGTGAGCAGTTCTTC.

The gene calls are TRBV19 and TRBJ1-3; 7 nucleotides agree with TRBD1. Germline CDR1 and CDR2: LNHDA and SQIVND (reference sequence). CDR3 length: 15 amino acids. The V and J ends lost 1 base and 4 bases, in that order; junction bases with no gene match: 4. CDR3 loop: CASSIVEGAGNTIYF. For the CDR3, the DNA is TGTGCCAGTAGTATAGTGGAGGGGGCAGGAAACACCATATATTTT.

The chain uses TRBV5-1 and TRBJ2-1, with D possibly matching TRBD1 (6 bases). The germline gives CDR1 SGHRS, CDR2 YFSETQ. V dropped 2 bases and J dropped 1 base, with 7 bases sitting between them. This CDR3 has 14 residues. CDR3 protein: CASSFRGSYNEQFF. CDR3 nucleotide sequence: TGCGCCAGCAGCTTCAGGGGTTCCTACAATGAGCAGTTCTTC.

V is TRBV19 and J is TRBJ1-6, with D possibly matching TRBD1 (5 bases). There are 14 residues in the CDR3. Germline V lookup: CDR1 LNHDA, CDR2 SQIVND (reference sequence). With 6 bases removed from V and 14 bases from J, the gap between germline ends came to 20 bases. The CDR3 bases are TGTGCCAGTAGCGGGACTACGTCATATGGGGCCCTCCACTTT. As protein: CASSGTTSYGALHF.

The chain uses TRBV5-1 and TRBJ2-7; maybe TRBD1 (6 bases). Germline V gene data show CDR1 as SGHRS and CDR2 as YFSETQ. This CDR3 has 15 residues. The germline V and J ends were trimmed by 3 bases and 2 bases, with 15 bases remaining between them. CDR3 sequence (DNA): TGCGCCAGCAGCTATACCAGGGACACCACCTACGAGCAGTACTTC. This translates into CASSYTRDTTYEQYF.

J is TRBJ1-2 and V is TRBV9; no firm D call. Trimming left V 0 bases short and J 4 bases short, with 4 bases between. CDR1 is SGDLS, CDR2 YYNGEE, per germline. CDR3 length equals 12 residues. The CDR3 DNA sequence: TGTGCCAGCAGCGTAGACAGCTATGGCTACACCTTC. Translation gives CASSVDSYGYTF.

The chain is built from TRBV7-9 and TRBJ2-7; a possible D gene is TRBD1 (5 bases). The CDR3 length is 15 residues. The germline V gene encodes CDR1 SEHNR and CDR2 FQNEAQ (reference sequence). V gave up 4 bases and J gave up 2 bases, with 15 bases separating them. This CDR3 reads CASSSSRESTYEQYF. The CDR3 coding sequence is TGTGCCAGCAGCTCGTCCAGGGAATCGACCTACGAGCAGTACTTC.

V gene TRBV11-2 combines with J gene TRBJ2-1; D possibly corresponds to TRBD2 (6 bases). The CDR3 spans 15 residues. Germline loops: CDR1 SGHAT, CDR2 FQNNGV. Trimming removed 1 base from V and 5 bases from J, with 12 bases in between. CDR3 DNA sequence: TGTGCCAGCAGCTTAGGGCGGGGCCGCCACAATGAGCAGTTCTTC. The encoded protein is CASSLGRGRHNEQFF.